Included here is one T cell receptor beta chain sequence, with context. The antigen is unknown. This specimen comes from a study of cytomegalovirus exposure and HLA in healthy donors. Study results and caveats: One variant, a missense change in DCLRE1C, was linked in a later analysis to TCR beta V- and J-gene trimming. Later analysis reportedly placed an Asian-associated ancestry cluster below the roughly 700-donor mean in N-insertions. TCR beta V segments were, for the most part, productive about 90% or about 30% of the time in an earlier analysis.

Donors counted as nominally healthy when sampled, yet unrecorded immune exposures were likely. With 60 Vbeta and 13 Jbeta primers, the PCR was carried out. TCRdb's copy holds only in-frame clones and misses some; the assay was immunoSEQ multiplex PCR. The sample holds 90,000 to 110,000 clones; around four fifths are singletons and the top ten take 8.6%. The TCR was taken from a woman between 40 and 55 years old in good health and CMV-seropositive. Sequences were obtained from PBMCs.

In DNA, the CDR3 is TGTGCCAGCAGCTCTCTGGCGGGGACAGGGATGGACGAGCAGTACTTC. This gives the protein CASSSLAGTGMDEQYF. This chain connects TRBV7-9 to TRBJ2-7, with 9 positions matching TRBD1. The germline V gene has CDR1 SEHNR and CDR2 FQNEAQ (reference sequence). Losses at the gene ends were 4 bases for V and 5 bases for J; bases not matched to a gene: 12. The CDR3 consists of 16 residues.